This TCR beta chain derives from a study of blood T cell repertoires in COVID-19. Study-wide background: COVID-19 samples, acute and convalescent, were from the United States, Italy and Spain. Sample material is recorded as cDNA or gDNA derived from T cells, B-cell-depleted T cells, or PBMCs.

Germline V lookup: CDR1 SGHTA, CDR2 FQGTGA. The CDR3 runs to 13 residues. Trimming pared 0 bases from V and 6 bases from J, leaving 5 bases between. In the source study's methods: Reference gene primer amplification yielded estimated nucleated cell counts. Produced via immunoSEQ multiplex PCR; TCRdb's table is partial and in-frame only. Clonal size and the V and J genes are those of that table, whereas D and trimming came from the DNA. This sample has tens of thousands of clones; roughly three quarters occur once, and the top ten carry around 15%. This clonotype was sampled from a man older than 75 with active or convalescent COVID-19. The material sequenced was peripheral blood. The V call is TRBV7-3, the J call TRBJ2-2; D ambiguous. The CDR3 nucleotides read TGTGCCAGCAGCTTAACTCATCCCGGGGAGCTGTTTTTT. It codes for CASSLTHPGELFF.